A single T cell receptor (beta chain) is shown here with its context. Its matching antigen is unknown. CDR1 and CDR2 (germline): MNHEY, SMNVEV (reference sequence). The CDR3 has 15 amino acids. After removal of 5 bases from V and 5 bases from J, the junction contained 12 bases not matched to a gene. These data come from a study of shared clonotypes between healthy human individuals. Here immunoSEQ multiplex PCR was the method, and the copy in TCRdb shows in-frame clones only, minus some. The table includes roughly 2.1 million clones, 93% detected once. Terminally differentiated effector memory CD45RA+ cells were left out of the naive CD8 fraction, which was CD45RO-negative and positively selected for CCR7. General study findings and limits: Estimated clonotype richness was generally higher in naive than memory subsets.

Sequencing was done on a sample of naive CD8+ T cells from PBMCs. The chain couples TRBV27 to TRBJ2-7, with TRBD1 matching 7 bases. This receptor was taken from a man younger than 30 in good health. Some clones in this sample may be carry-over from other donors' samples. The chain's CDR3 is CASSDRVPNFNEQYF. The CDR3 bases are TGTGCCAGCAGTGACAGGGTGCCCAATTTTAACGAGCAGTACTTC.